The entry that follows covers one TCR beta chain sequence. Its antigen is currently unknown. The V gene's germline CDR1 is GTSNPN and CDR2 SVGIG (reference sequence). The CDR3 is 14 amino acids. V dropped 3 bases and J dropped 5; count of bases not matched to a gene: 3. This sample was included in a study of early stage breast cancer tumors. Study-level information: Invasive lobular carcinomas made up about 35% of the 12 ER+/PR+/HER2- tumors.

Sequencing used immunoSEQ multiplex PCR; TCRdb keeps in-frame clones, though not all of them. Of tens of thousands of clones listed, around 80% were seen once; the top ten hold approximately 3%. Overall study findings and caveats: Tumors had approximately 2.4-fold higher T cell density than normal breast. Chain pairing and CD4, CD8 or FOXP3 expression were not captured.

This chain joins TRBV30 and TRBJ2-1; 11 nucleotides match TRBD2. The receptor was derived from a person aged 25 to 39 with breast cancer. The sample comprised blood. CDR3 coding DNA: TGTGCCTGGAGGACGGGACTAGCGGACAATGAGCAGTTCTTC. Its protein product is CAWRTGLADNEQFF.